A single sample is the source of the 25 T cell receptor beta chains below, sequenced in a study of shared clonotypes between healthy human individuals. TCRdb's table, derived via immunoSEQ multiplex PCR, lists solely in-frame clones and lacks some. The table has around 1.6 million clones, 95% to 99% seen once. The sequencing sample was made of naive CD4+ T cells sorted from blood. The subset was: CD45RA+ positively selected. All receptors come from a man aged 25 to 40 in good health.

This chain connects TRBV5-1 to TRBJ2-2, with 8 bases lining up with TRBD1. With 4 bases clipped from V and 3 bases from J, the junction kept 5 bases outside the gene matches. Germline assignment: CDR1 SGHRS and CDR2 YFSETQ. The CDR3 has 15 residues. This CDR3 reads CASSTGQGDTGELFF. The CDR3 region has the DNA TGCGCCAGCAGCACTGGACAGGGAGACACCGGGGAGCTGTTTTTT.

Only one count was recorded for this clone. V is TRBV5-1 and J is TRBJ2-1; D not resolved. V lost 0 bases, J lost 5 bases, and 9 bases lay in between. The V gene's germline CDR1 is SGHRS and CDR2 YFSETQ. This CDR3 spans 14 amino acids. The DNA of the CDR3 is TGCGCCAGCAGCTTGGCGGGCCCTAACAATGAGCAGTTCTTC. Its translation: CASSLAGPNNEQFF.

This clone has just a few counts. Other DNA sequences from this sample encode an identical CDR3 as well. V and J are TRBV9 and TRBJ1-1; D gene uncertain. V dropped 0 bases and J dropped 2 bases, with 5 bases sitting between them. The CDR3 is 13 residues long. Germline V gene sequence: CDR1 SGDLS, CDR2 YYNGEE. The CDR3 nucleotides are TGTGCCAGCAGCGTAGACAGTAACACTGAAGCTTTCTTT. This encodes CASSVDSNTEAFF. Together with reference TRBV9 and TRBJ1-1, the CDR3 gives the full variable domain: DSGVTQTPKHLITATGQRVTLRCSPRSGDLSVYWYQQSLDQGLQFLIQYYNGEERAKGNILERFSAQQFPDLHSELNLSSLELGDSALYFCASSVDSNTEAFFGQGTRLTVV.

This clone was seen once. The chain is built from TRBV7-6 and TRBJ2-2; weak D call: TRBD1 (5 bases). This CDR3 has 15 amino acids. The germline CDR1 and CDR2 sequences are SGHVS and FNYEAQ. Trimming took off 2 bases at V and 6 bases at J, with 13 bases between the two ends. CDR3 in amino acids: CASSLISAGSGELFF. In DNA, the CDR3 is TGTGCCAGCAGCTTAATTTCCGCAGGGTCCGGGGAGCTGTTTTTT.

The chain recombines TRBV7-9 with TRBJ2-3; 7 bases match TRBD2. Germline loops: CDR1 SEHNR, CDR2 FQNEAQ (reference sequence). Germline trimming cut 2 bases from V and 4 bases from J; bases unmatched to any gene: 6. There are 15 residues in the CDR3. The CDR3 coding sequence is TGTGCCAGCAGCTTACGGAGACTAGCTCCAGATACGCAGTATTTT. As protein: CASSLRRLAPDTQYF.

This chain joins TRBV5-1 and TRBJ2-1; 7 positions agree with TRBD1. CDR3 size: 14 residues. Germline CDR1 SGHRS, CDR2 YFSETQ. V lost 3 bases, J lost 5 bases, and 5 bases stayed unmatched. CDR3 protein: CASSSDRVHNEQFF. The CDR3 region has the DNA TGCGCCAGCAGCTCCGACAGGGTACACAATGAGCAGTTCTTC.

The genes are TRBV7-9 and TRBJ2-1, with 7 positions matching TRBD2. CDR1 and CDR2 (germline): SEHNR, FQNEAQ (reference sequence). Unmatched junction bases numbered 17, after V lost 5 bases and J lost 7 bases. This CDR3 is 17 amino acids long. The CDR3 DNA sequence: TGTGCCAGCAGCGGTGTGGGTAGGGCTAGCGGAGGAAATGAGCAGTTCTTC. As protein: CASSGVGRASGGNEQFF.

With respect to this clone: The sample holds other DNA sequences that translate to the same CDR3. The gene calls are TRBV2 and TRBJ1-1; D is undetermined. V was trimmed by 1 base and J by 3 bases, leaving 6 bases between them. This CDR3 is built from 13 residues. CDR1 and CDR2 (germline): SNHLY, FYNNEI. As DNA, the CDR3 is TGTGCCAGCAGTGAAGAACGGGACACTGAAGCTTTCTTT. This translates into CASSEERDTEAFF. The full variable domain, with the rest looked up from reference TRBV2 and TRBJ1-1, is EPEVTQTPSHQVTQMGQEVILRCVPISNHLYFYWYRQILGQKVEFLVSFYNNEISEKSEIFDDQFSVERPDGSNFTLKIRSTKLEDSAMYFCASSEERDTEAFFGQGTRLTVV.

A single count supports this clone. J is TRBJ1-3 and V is TRBV10-3; TRBD1 might be the D (6 bases). Germline loops: CDR1 ENHRY, CDR2 SYGVKD. With 10 bases removed from V and 4 bases from J, the gap between germline ends came to 17 bases. This CDR3 spans 14 amino acids. The CDR3 spells CATEVAQGGNTIYF. CDR3 nucleotide sequence: TGTGCCACTGAGGTAGCACAGGGAGGAAACACCATATATTTT.

This chain uses TRBV28 with TRBJ2-5; 9 positions match TRBD1. This CDR3 is built from 14 residues. Germline trimming cut 10 bases from V and 6 bases from J; bases unmatched to any gene: 12. Germline CDR1 reads MDHEN; CDR2 reads SYDVKM. CDR3 nucleotide sequence: TGTGCCACCAGGGCCCGACAGGGGGTGAAGACCCAGTACTTC. Its protein is CATRARQGVKTQYF.

The rearrangement links TRBV28 to TRBJ2-4; D ambiguous. V was clipped by 2 bases and J by 3 bases, with 11 bases between them. Germline V gives CDR1 MDHEN, CDR2 SYDVKM. The CDR3 length is 15 residues. The CDR3 DNA sequence: TGTGCCAGCAGTTTAGTTTTCGGCATCAAAAACATTCAGTACTTC. It specifies CASSLVFGIKNIQYF.

This clone was detected only once. In DNA, the CDR3 is TGCAGCGTACACACCGGTAGGGGTTTCGACGGGGAGCTGTTTTTT. Encoded protein: CSVHTGRGFDGELFF. The J gene is TRBJ2-2, the V gene TRBV29-1; possibly TRBD1 for D (5 bases). Germline CDR1 and CDR2: SQVTM and ANQGSEA. Trimming shortened V by 6 bases and J by 7 bases, and 21 bases separated the two germline ends. This CDR3 has 15 residues.

This sequence joins TRBV28 and TRBJ1-1; D is unresolved. CDR1 MDHEN and CDR2 SYDVKM come from the germline V gene. Trimming removed 7 bases from V and 3 bases from J, with 6 bases in between. This CDR3 comprises 11 residues. The CDR3 spells CASILDTEAFF. CDR3 coding DNA: TGTGCCAGCATCCTTGACACTGAAGCTTTCTTT.

The V call is TRBV7-8, the J call TRBJ2-7; weak D call: TRBD1 (5 bases). CDR1 is SGHVS, CDR2 FQNEAQ, per germline. The CDR3 is made up of 16 amino acids. Trimming stripped 0 bases from V and 2 bases from J, with 14 bases between. CDR3 DNA: TGTGCCAGCAGCTTAGCGCCAGGGCTTATCACCTACGAGCAGTACTTC. Protein: CASSLAPGLITYEQYF.

The chain couples TRBV5-6 to TRBJ2-7; 9 bases align to TRBD2. Germline trimming cut 0 bases from V and 2 bases from J; bases unmatched to any gene: 3. Per the germline V gene, CDR1 is SGHDT and CDR2 is YYEEEE. The CDR3 spans 15 residues. CDR3 bases: TGTGCCAGCAGCTTGGGGCTAGCGGGGCCCTACGAGCAGTACTTC. As protein: CASSLGLAGPYEQYF.

The chain has TRBV6-5 and TRBJ1-5; D remains ambiguous. CDR1 is MNHEY and CDR2 is SVGAGI in the germline V gene. The germline V and J ends were trimmed by 6 bases and 7 bases, with 13 bases remaining between them. This CDR3 has 13 residues. As DNA, the CDR3 is TGTGCCAGCAGCCCCGTTTTGGCCCAGCCCCAGCATTTT. This sequence encodes CASSPVLAQPQHF.

This sequence joins TRBV7-7 and TRBJ2-1; 8 bases match TRBD2. The CDR3 contains 16 residues. Unmatched junction bases numbered 9, after V lost 1 base and J lost 7 bases. Per germline, CDR1 SSHAT and CDR2 FNYEAQ (reference sequence). CDR3 loop: CASSLGYAGGGNEQFF. CDR3 in DNA: TGTGCCAGCAGCTTAGGATACGCGGGAGGAGGTAATGAGCAGTTCTTC.

This chain joins TRBV5-1 and TRBJ2-1; a weak D match, TRBD2 (6 bases). Trimming cost V 4 bases and J 8 bases, with 19 bases left between them. Per the germline V gene, CDR1 is SGHRS and CDR2 is YFSETQ. The CDR3 loop spans 15 amino acids. The CDR3 nucleotides are TGCGCCAGCAGCCCAGGGCTAGCGATGGAAGATGAGCAGTTCTTC. Protein sequence: CASSPGLAMEDEQFF.

V and J are TRBV18 and TRBJ2-1, with 11 bases lining up with TRBD2. Unmatched junction bases numbered 14, after V lost 3 bases and J lost 10 bases. The CDR3 totals 17 residues. Germline V gene sequence: CDR1 KGHSH, CDR2 LQKENI. This CDR3 reads CASSPQNTGTSGFEQFF. In DNA form, the CDR3 reads TGTGCCAGCTCACCTCAAAACACCGGGACTAGCGGCTTCGAGCAGTTCTTC.

The chain links TRBV5-4 to TRBJ1-3, with D unclear. The CDR3 has 13 amino acids. Germline V gives CDR1 SGHNT, CDR2 YYREEE (reference sequence). The ends were cut back, 4 bases at V and 0 bases at J, with 5 bases in the middle. CDR3 residues: CASSRDSGNTIYF. CDR3 bases: TGTGCCAGCAGCAGGGACTCTGGAAACACCATATATTTT.

The rearrangement joins TRBV6-5 to TRBJ2-7; D might be TRBD1 (6 bases). The germline gives CDR1 MNHEY, CDR2 SVGAGI. With 0 bases removed from V and 4 bases from J, the gap between germline ends came to 16 bases. The CDR3 spans 16 residues. DNA of the CDR3: TGTGCCAGCAGTTACTCGGAGATAACAGGGATATACGAGCAGTACTTC. Its translation is CASSYSEITGIYEQYF.

This clone was picked up one time. The chain links TRBV28 to TRBJ1-1; D gene uncertain. The germline V and J ends were trimmed by 6 bases and 0 bases, with 5 bases remaining between them. CDR3 size: 12 residues. CDR1 and CDR2 (germline): MDHEN, SYDVKM. The CDR3 loop is CASRTLNTEAFF. In DNA form, the CDR3 reads TGTGCCAGCAGGACACTGAACACTGAAGCTTTCTTT.

The V gene is TRBV14, the J gene TRBJ1-1, with 8 bases lining up with TRBD1. The V gene end was trimmed by 1 base and the J gene end by 0 bases; junction bases not matched to a gene: 4. Germline V gene lookup returns CDR1 SGHDN and CDR2 FVKESK. CDR3 size: 16 residues. The CDR3 loop reads CASSQGQGTMNTEAFF. The CDR3 DNA follows: TGTGCCAGCAGCCAAGGACAGGGGACGATGAACACTGAAGCTTTCTTT.

V and J are TRBV4-2 and TRBJ1-2, with D maybe TRBD1 (6 bases). The germline CDR1 and CDR2 sequences are LGHNA and YNFKEQ. V lost 0 bases and J lost 3, with 11 bases in between. This CDR3 is built from 15 residues. The CDR3 reads CASSQDKGDYYGYTF. Written as DNA, the CDR3 is TGTGCCAGCAGCCAAGATAAGGGGGACTACTATGGCTACACCTTC.

This chain connects TRBV19 to TRBJ2-5, with D tentatively TRBD2 (6 bases). Trimming left V 3 bases short and J 4 bases short, with 18 bases between. Germline CDR1 and CDR2: LNHDA and SQIVND (reference sequence). The CDR3 runs 16 residues. The CDR3 region is CASSMKGTVLGETQYF. In DNA form, the CDR3 reads TGTGCCAGTAGTATGAAAGGGACTGTCTTAGGAGAGACCCAGTACTTC.